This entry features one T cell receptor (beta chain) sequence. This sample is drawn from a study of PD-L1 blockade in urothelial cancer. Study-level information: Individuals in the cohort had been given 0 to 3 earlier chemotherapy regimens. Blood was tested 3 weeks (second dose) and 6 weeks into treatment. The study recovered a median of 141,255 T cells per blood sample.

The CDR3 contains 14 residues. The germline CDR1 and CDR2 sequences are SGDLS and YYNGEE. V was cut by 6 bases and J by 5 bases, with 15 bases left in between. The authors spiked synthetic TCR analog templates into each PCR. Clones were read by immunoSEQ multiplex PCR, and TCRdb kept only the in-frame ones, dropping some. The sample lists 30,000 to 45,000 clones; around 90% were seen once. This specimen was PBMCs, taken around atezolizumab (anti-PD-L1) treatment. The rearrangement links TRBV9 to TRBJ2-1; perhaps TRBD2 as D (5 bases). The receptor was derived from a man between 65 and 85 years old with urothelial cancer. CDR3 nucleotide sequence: TGTGCCAGCAACTCGGGGTTTAAGCACAATGAGCAGTTCTTC. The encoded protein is CASNSGFKHNEQFF.